The entry below describes one TCR beta chain. This clone's antigen is unknown. Within one base of it there is no much larger clone, and no base qualities were kept. The germline V gene yields SGHRS for CDR1 and YFSETQ for CDR2. The CDR3 goes from the cysteine to the phenylalanine over 15 residues. Only CDR3 DNA is held: 45 bases, read in frame from base 1. V was cut back by 0 bases and J by 6 bases, leaving a gap of 15 bases between them. The data were obtained in a study of blood T cell repertoires in COVID-19 (dated by TCRdb to about 2020). About the full investigation: Samples from collaborators originated in the United States, Italy and Spain and spanned both the acute and convalescent phases of COVID-19. The material from the prospective study consisted of cDNA or gDNA derived from T cells, B-cell-depleted T cells, or PBMCs. Deeply sampled blood TCRbeta repertoires from subjects exposed to, actively infected with, or recovered from COVID-19 were included in the dataset. A freely available public database, intended as a resource for researchers studying the immune response to SARS-CoV-2, is where the repertoires were released. The samples were drawn from two sources: the first 160 participants of the ongoing ImmuneRACE study, and 1,000 to 1,500 subjects contributed by 6 global collaborators. The sample metadata nearly always contained a de-identified subject ID, COVID-19 status, age in years and sex. Where HLA class I and class II types were available, the types were taken from metadata supplied by the sample provider, not from assay-based typing. Points the paper makes about the study in general: The quantity of clinical and demographic metadata differed by source and by participant and was supplied without curation.

TCRbeta CDR3 regions were amplified from genomic DNA by means of the immunoSEQ Assay, a bias-controlled multiplex PCR. The paper's data handling went like this. Nucleated cell counts per sample were estimated from amplification of reference gene primers within the assay. Sequence reads were collapsed and filtered to measure the absolute abundance of every unique TCRbeta CDR3 rearrangement. For each sample, productive Simpson clonality was calculated as the square root of Simpson's diversity index across productive rearrangements. Sourced from immuneACCESS, this table was stored by TCRdb with only in-frame sequences that have V and J called. A share of the clones is absent; for the studies checked, an unresolved V gene accounts for under half, and the remainder has no known explanation. That table furnishes V, J and clone size, whereas the DNA furnished D and trimming. In this sample the table shows 200,000 to 250,000 clones, about 88% of which occur a single time. Of the sample, over 2.5% falls within the top ten clones.

Another Seattle source contributed samples from volunteer blood donors who had recovered from COVID-19. Each collaborating institution followed its own protocols to collect whole blood in K2EDTA tubes. For TCRbeta analysis, collaborators shipped samples in one of three forms: frozen whole blood, isolated PBMCs, or DNA extracted from either of those sample types. Sequencing was done on a sample of peripheral blood. The chain is assembled from TRBV5-1 and TRBJ1-2; no D segment can be confidently identified. The clonotype comes from a man aged 45-65 years who had recovered from COVID-19. CDR3 protein: CASSLVAKTGDGYTF. The nucleotide sequence is given as TGCGCCAGCAGCTTGGTGGCCAAAACGGGAGATGGCTACACCTTC.